The 5 T cell receptor beta chains reported below all come from one sample, sequenced in a study of blood T cell repertoires in COVID-19. Here immunoSEQ multiplex PCR was the method, and the copy in TCRdb shows in-frame clones only, minus some. The table has about 210,000 clones, 88% seen once. Sequenced sample: PBMCs or T cells enriched from blood (not recorded which). The receptor set was obtained from a woman aged 40 to 50 with acute COVID-19.

V and J are TRBV4-3 and TRBJ1-1; 9 bases are a match to TRBD1. Losses at the gene ends were 8 bases for V and 3 bases for J; bases not matched to a gene: 4. The CDR3 is 13 amino acids. Germline V CDR1 and CDR2: LGHNA, YSLEER. This CDR3 is CASSDRGDTEAFF. The CDR3 DNA reads as TGCGCCAGCTCGGACAGGGGTGACACTGAAGCTTTCTTT.

The chain has TRBV7-8 and TRBJ1-2; weak D call: TRBD1 (6 bases). Trimming shortened V by 2 bases and J by 14 bases, and 21 bases separated the two germline ends. Germline V gene sequence: CDR1 SGHVS, CDR2 FQNEAQ. The CDR3 runs 14 residues. The CDR3 region is CASSLLTRDTGSTF. CDR3 DNA: TGTGCCAGCAGCTTATTGACCCGGGACACCGGTTCGACCTTC.

The rearrangement uses TRBV4-2 and TRBJ2-1; D is unresolved. Trimming pared 6 bases from V and 8 bases from J, leaving 8 bases between. From germline, CDR1 is LGHNA and CDR2 YNFKEQ. The CDR3 sequence is 11 residues long. This CDR3 is CASRRSDEQFF. Written as DNA, the CDR3 is TGTGCCAGCAGGAGGTCTGATGAGCAGTTCTTC.

V gene TRBV18 combines with J gene TRBJ1-2; 9 bases align to TRBD1. Germline V gene data show CDR1 as KGHSH and CDR2 as LQKENI. The CDR3 sequence is 13 residues long. With 4 bases clipped from V and 6 bases from J, the junction kept 3 bases outside the gene matches. The CDR3 DNA follows: TGTGCCAGCTCACAAACAGGGGGCAATGGCTACACCTTC. Its translation: CASSQTGGNGYTF.

The chain links TRBV9 to TRBJ1-1, with 10 bases lining up with TRBD1. This CDR3 contains 15 residues. After removal of 5 bases from V and 7 bases from J, the junction contained 11 bases not matched to a gene. The germline gives CDR1 SGDLS, CDR2 YYNGEE. CDR3 residues: CASRPTGTGVGEAFF. The CDR3 nucleotides are TGTGCCAGCAGACCGACCGGGACAGGGGTTGGTGAAGCTTTCTTT. Looking up the rest from reference TRBV9 and TRBJ1-1 gives the full variable domain: DSGVTQTPKHLITATGQRVTLRCSPRSGDLSVYWYQQSLDQGLQFLIQYYNGEERAKGNILERFSAQQFPDLHSELNLSSLELGDSALYFCASRPTGTGVGEAFFGQGTRLTVV.